The subject of this entry is one T cell receptor (beta chain). The table came from immunoSEQ multiplex PCR; TCRdb's copy has only in-frame clones and leaves some out. The sample lists roughly 160,000 clones, 87% occurring once. The data belong to a study of blood T cell repertoires in COVID-19. V lost 2 bases and J lost 7; bases outside the gene matches: 6. The CDR3 consists of 16 residues. Germline V lookup: CDR1 SGDLS, CDR2 YYNGEE. The chain joins TRBV9 to TRBJ2-2; 12 bases are shared with TRBD2. The sample was peripheral blood. The receptor's source is a woman aged 55 to 70 who had recovered from COVID-19. In DNA, the CDR3 is TGTGCCAGCAGCGTCGGGACTAGCGGGTCCTACGGGGAGCTGTTTTTT. Translation: CASSVGTSGSYGELFF.